Each of the 18 T cell receptor beta chains below was sequenced from the same sample in a study of T cells expressing NK-cell markers. TCRdb reanalyzed the 5' RACE reads and collapses them to one entry per CDR3 protein, without DNA. Its listing shows fewer than 300,000 distinct CDR3 sequences. Sample: blood T cells: a sorted CD56 or NKG2C T cell subset, CD4+ or CD8+ T cells, or bulk PBMC T cells (not recorded which). These receptors were taken from a woman aged 18-70 years in good health.

CDR3 loop: CASSWTGNYGYTF. The V and J genes are TRBV5-1 and TRBJ1-2; TCRdb's D gene call, TRBD1, goes unchecked for lack of DNA. There are 13 residues in the CDR3. CDR1 and CDR2 from the germline V gene are SGHRS and YFSETQ.

V gene TRBV6-5 combines with J gene TRBJ1-3. CDR1 and CDR2 (germline): MNHEY, SVGAGI. This CDR3 has 15 amino acids. This CDR3 reads CASSWQGDSGNTIYF.

V usage is TRBV28 and J usage is TRBJ2-2; lacking DNA, the TRBD2 call made by TCRdb goes unchecked. CDR1 and CDR2 from the germline V gene are MDHEN and SYDVKM. This CDR3 has 16 amino acids. This CDR3 is CASSPIGLALNGELFF. Based on the CDR3 plus reference TRBV28 and TRBJ2-2, the full variable domain is DVKVTQSSRYLVKRTGEKVFLECVQDMDHENMFWYRQDPGLGLRLIYFSYDVKMKEKGDIPEGYSVSREKKERFSLILESASTNQTSMYLCASSPIGLALNGELFFGEGSRLTVL.

The chain has TRBV7-2 and TRBJ1-2; TCRdb indicates TRBD1, and absent DNA this call remains unverified. The CDR3 sequence is 16 residues long. CDR1 is SGHTA and CDR2 is FQGNSA in the germline V gene. CDR3 protein: CASSLRRFTGPGGYTF. Full variable domain (outside the CDR3, taken from reference TRBV7-2 and TRBJ1-2): GAGVSQSPSNKVTEKGKDVELRCDPISGHTALYWYRQSLGQGLEFLIYFQGNSAPDKSGLPSDRFSAERTGGSVSTLTIQRTQQEDSAVYLCASSLRRFTGPGGYTFGSGTRLTVV.

This chain's CDR3 is CASSPRDRGFSGANVLTF. This sequence joins TRBV7-8 and TRBJ2-6; TCRdb calls TRBD1, which cannot be checked without DNA. This CDR3 region has 18 residues. Germline-derived CDR1 and CDR2 are SGHVS and FQNEAQ.

The chain recombines TRBV10-3 with TRBJ1-4; lacking DNA, the TRBD1 call made by TCRdb goes unchecked. This CDR3 is 17 amino acids long. Germline-derived CDR1 and CDR2 are ENHRY and SYGVKD. The CDR3 sequence is CAISDNRQDPTNEKLFF.

The V call is TRBV20-1, the J call TRBJ2-4. CDR1 and CDR2 from the germline V gene are DFQATT and SNEGSKA (reference sequence). The CDR3 loop spans 12 amino acids. The CDR3 loop reads CSAVADSNIQYF.

The chain couples TRBV5-6 to TRBJ2-5. The CDR3 runs to 15 residues. In germline, CDR1 is SGHDT, CDR2 YYEEEE. The CDR3 loop reads CASSLKFRGQETQYF.

The V gene is TRBV27, the J gene TRBJ2-7; TCRdb names TRBD1, which stays unverified in the absence of DNA. CDR3 size: 13 residues. Germline CDR1 MNHEY, CDR2 SMNVEV (reference sequence). The CDR3 is CASSSRASYEQYF.

The chain joins TRBV7-8 to TRBJ2-6; TCRdb reports TRBD1, a call that lacks DNA to check it against. There are 15 residues in the CDR3. Germline V gene sequence: CDR1 SGHVS, CDR2 FQNEAQ. CDR3 region: CASSLDRAGANVLTF.

The chain combines TRBV12-3 or TRBV12-4 with TRBJ2-6; the TCRdb D gene call, TRBD2, has no DNA to confirm it. The CDR3 has 11 amino acids. CDR3 in amino acids: CATSRPEVLTF.

The V call is TRBV29-1, the J call TRBJ1-2; the TRBD1 assignment by TCRdb is unverifiable without DNA. CDR1 SQVTM and CDR2 ANQGSEA come from the germline V gene. The CDR3 totals 11 residues. CDR3 region: CSVGDTYGYTF.

The V and J genes are TRBV5-1 and TRBJ2-1; lacking DNA, the TRBD2 call made by TCRdb goes unchecked. CDR1 is SGHRS, CDR2 YFSETQ, per germline. CDR3 length equals 17 residues. The CDR3 sequence: CASSRGASGMWSNEQFF.

V and J are TRBV19 and TRBJ2-1; without DNA, the TCRdb call of TRBD2 cannot be checked. The length of the CDR3 is 17 residues. Germline V gives CDR1 LNHDA, CDR2 SQIVND (reference sequence). The CDR3 loop is CASSIFYSGGAYNEQFF.

The chain recombines TRBV5-8 with TRBJ2-1; the TCRdb call, TRBD2, lacks DNA for checking. The germline gives CDR1 SGHTS, CDR2 YDEGEE. The CDR3 contains 15 residues. The CDR3 loop reads CASSAGLPAYNEQFF. Supplemented by reference TRBV5-8 and TRBJ2-1, the full variable domain reads EAGVTQSPTHLIKTRGQQATLRCSPISGHTSVYWYQQALGLGLQFLLWYDEGEERNRGNFPPRFSGRQFPNYSSELNVNALELEDSALYLCASSAGLPAYNEQFFGPGTRLTVL.

This sequence joins TRBV14 and TRBJ1-4; TCRdb selects TRBD1, and the lack of DNA leaves this call unchecked. Germline V gives CDR1 SGHDN, CDR2 FVKESK. The CDR3 is 16 amino acids. This CDR3 is CASSPTDGTGNEKLFF.

The CDR3 spells CASSYPAGGTDTQYF. V and J are TRBV7-9 and TRBJ2-3; with no DNA, the TCRdb D assignment of TRBD1 cannot be verified. CDR1 and CDR2 (germline): SEHNR, FQNEAQ (reference sequence). The CDR3 runs to 15 residues.

J is TRBJ1-5 and V is TRBV11-2. This CDR3 has 14 residues. Germline loops: CDR1 SGHAT, CDR2 FQNNGV. The CDR3 loop is CASSLRLGDQPQHF.